The 4 T cell receptor beta chains presented below share a single source sample, sequenced in a study of shared clonotypes between healthy human individuals. The data were produced by immunoSEQ multiplex PCR, yet TCRdb's version contains in-frame clones alone and is incomplete. The repertoire holds about 2 million clones, with 95% as singletons. The sequenced sample was naive CD4+ T cells sorted from blood. Subset of the sample: CD45RA+ positively selected. The receptors were sampled from a man younger than 30 in good health.

This chain links TRBV5-1 with TRBJ1-6; 8 positions agree with TRBD1. The junction had 13 bases not matched to a gene; V was cut back by 0 bases and J by 8 bases. The CDR3 length is 18 residues. Germline values: CDR1 SGHRS, CDR2 YFSETQ. The DNA of the CDR3 is TGCGCCAGCAGCTTGGTTCCCCTAGGACAGGGCGACGATTCACCCCTCCACTTT. This sequence encodes CASSLVPLGQGDDSPLHF.

This clone was recorded a few times. This chain connects TRBV4-1 to TRBJ1-5; no reliable D call. There are 15 residues in the CDR3. V was pared by 1 base and J by 2 bases, with 9 bases between. The germline V gene has CDR1 MGHRA and CDR2 YSYEKL. The CDR3 loop reads CASSQGGIGNQPQHF. In DNA form, the CDR3 reads TGCGCCAGCAGCCAAGGAGGTATTGGCAATCAGCCCCAGCATTTT.

The rearrangement joins TRBV2 to TRBJ2-2; either TRBD1 or TRBD2 may fit D (5 bases each). There are 13 residues in the CDR3. The ends were cut back, 6 bases at V and 4 bases at J, with 9 bases in the middle. In germline, CDR1 is SNHLY, CDR2 FYNNEI. Here the CDR3 DNA reads TGTGCCAGCAGAGGGACCCGCACCGGGGAGCTGTTTTTT. Translation: CASRGTRTGELFF. Based on the CDR3 plus reference TRBV2 and TRBJ2-2, the full variable domain is EPEVTQTPSHQVTQMGQEVILRCVPISNHLYFYWYRQILGQKVEFLVSFYNNEISEKSEIFDDQFSVERPDGSNFTLKIRSTKLEDSAMYFCASRGTRTGELFFGEGSRLTVL.

The chain links TRBV6-5 to TRBJ1-4; D is ambiguous. The germline V gene encodes CDR1 MNHEY and CDR2 SVGAGI. The CDR3 is made up of 15 amino acids. V was pared by 0 bases and J by 7 bases, with 12 bases between. CDR3 sequence (DNA): TGTGCCAGCAGTTACTCCCCGAGTTATGCTGAAAAACTGTTTTTT. Translated: CASSYSPSYAEKLFF.